This T cell receptor beta chain was identified in a study of T cell responses to AZD1222 COVID-19 vaccine. CDR3 length equals 16 residues. V lost 2 bases and J 2 bases, leaving 13 bases between the germline ends. CDR1 is SGHRS, CDR2 YFSETQ, per germline. Assay: immunoSEQ multiplex PCR; the TCRdb copy retains only in-frame clones and omits some. The data show about 110,000 clones, around 87% seen once. About this clone itself: The antigen is undetermined.

Regarding the study as a whole: The repertoires were collected only after the peak T cell response. Donors were largely white British and mainly female; clonal diversity was possibly underestimated.

The sequence derives from an adult who received the AZD1222 COVID-19 vaccine. Sequencing used peripheral blood, obtained 28 days after the second AZD1222 dose. This rearrangement joins TRBV5-1 to TRBJ2-2; D is unclear. This CDR3 reads CASSFHLGLNTGELFF. CDR3 bases: TGCGCCAGCAGCTTTCATCTGGGCCTAAACACCGGGGAGCTGTTTTTT.